The 19 T cell receptor beta chains presented below share a single source sample, sequenced in a study of blood T cells in healthy people across ages. The second PCR ran about 6 to 11 cycles with a sample-barcoded 5' primer and J-beta primers. MiXCR was run by TCRdb on the 5' RACE reads, yielding one entry per CDR3 protein. The sample consists of about 780,000 distinct CDR3 sequences, 35% to 50% of them appearing once. The sequenced sample consisted of blood. The receptors stem from an elderly man in good health.

The V and J genes are TRBV12-3 or TRBV12-4 and TRBJ2-1, with TRBD1 identical over 8 bases. V dropped 5 bases and J dropped 7; count of bases not matched to a gene: 7. CDR3 length: 14 amino acids. DNA of the CDR3: TGTGCCAGCAGTCCTCAGGGGGCGAGTAATGAGCAGTTCTTC. This codes for CASSPQGASNEQFF.

This clonotype occurred a few times. The chain uses TRBV20-1 and TRBJ2-4; D not certain. Gene TRBJ2-7 matches the end of the DNA better, so the J call may be wrong. Germline V gene data show CDR1 as DFQATT and CDR2 as SNEGSKA (reference sequence). The CDR3 consists of 12 residues. In DNA, the CDR3 is TGCAGTGCTAGAGAAGTCGGCTACGAGCAGTACTTC. Translated, it gives CSAREVGYEQYF.

In regard to this clonotype: A junction boundary mismatches the germline segment, possibly from a read error. V is TRBV5-1 and J is TRBJ2-3; 15 bases map to TRBD2. Per germline, CDR1 SGHRS and CDR2 YFSETQ. The CDR3 covers 17 residues. The CDR3 protein is CAGSMGLAGGGSDTQYF. Written as DNA, the CDR3 is TGCGCCGGCAGCATGGGACTAGCGGGAGGTGGATCGGATACGCAGTATTTT.

This clonotype was found a few times. The genes are TRBV20-1 and TRBJ1-6; D perhaps matches TRBD1 (5 bases). Germline V gives CDR1 DFQATT, CDR2 SNEGSKA (reference sequence). CDR3 size: 13 residues. Trimming shortened V by 6 bases and J by 9 bases, and 15 bases separated the two germline ends. As DNA, the CDR3 is TGCAGTGCAGAAATTGAGGGGATTTCACCCCTCCACTTT. As protein: CSAEIEGISPLHF.

This chain uses TRBV6-2 or TRBV6-3 with TRBJ1-5; TRBD1 might be the D (6 bases). V dropped 8 bases and J dropped 7 bases, with 15 bases sitting between them. Germline values: CDR1 MNHEY, CDR2 SVGEGT. This CDR3 contains 13 residues. Here the CDR3 reads CASDDRTGQPQHF. CDR3 DNA: TGTGCCAGCGACGACAGGACTGGGCAGCCCCAGCATTTT.

This clonotype appeared a few times. This chain uses TRBV27 with TRBJ1-1; a possible D gene is TRBD1 (6 bases). Germline values: CDR1 MNHEY, CDR2 SMNVEV (reference sequence). The CDR3 totals 12 residues. V gave up 5 bases and J gave up 6 bases, with 10 bases separating them. The CDR3 is CASSRRGAEAFF. In DNA form, the CDR3 reads TGTGCCAGCAGTCGCAGGGGTGCTGAAGCTTTCTTT.

The V gene is TRBV29-1, the J gene TRBJ2-1; 7 nucleotides agree with TRBD1. In germline, CDR1 is SQVTM, CDR2 ANQGSEA. V was pared by 7 bases and J by 7 bases, with 16 bases of the junction left unmatched. This CDR3 comprises 15 residues. The CDR3 sequence is CSAGRRDSSSNEQFF. In DNA, the CDR3 is TGCAGCGCCGGTCGTAGGGACAGTTCCTCAAATGAGCAGTTCTTC.

This chain joins TRBV3-1 and TRBJ1-2, with D uncertain. The CDR3 has 13 amino acids. V lost 1 base and J lost 7, with 10 bases in between. CDR1 LGHDT and CDR2 YNNKEL come from the germline V gene (reference sequence). CDR3 protein: CASSQGSTTGYTF. DNA of the CDR3: TGTGCCAGCAGCCAAGGATCCACCACTGGCTACACCTTC.

V usage is TRBV4-2 and J usage is TRBJ2-4; tentative D call: TRBD1 (5 bases). The J call is doubtful: the DNA matches TRBJ2-5 better. The CDR3 totals 11 residues. Per the germline V gene, CDR1 is LGHNA and CDR2 is YNFKEQ. CDR3 nucleotides: TGTGCCACGAGCAAGGGGGAGACCCAGTACTTC. Protein product: CATSKGETQYF.

This clonotype has at least ten counts. The rearrangement joins TRBV12-3 or TRBV12-4 to TRBJ2-5; 8 bases agree with TRBD2. Unmatched junction bases numbered 7, after V lost 5 bases and J lost 5 bases. The CDR3 has 14 amino acids. CDR3 residues: CASSRGLAQETQYF. The DNA for the CDR3 is TGTGCCAGCAGTCGAGGACTAGCTCAGGAGACCCAGTACTTC.

CDR3 nucleotide sequence: TGTGCCAGCAGTTCCGGGACTAGCGGGAGTCTCTACAATGAGCAGTTCTTC. Its protein product is CASSSGTSGSLYNEQFF. The chain carries TRBV6-6 and TRBJ2-1; 14 bases fit TRBD2. With 4 bases clipped from V and 3 bases from J, the junction kept 5 bases outside the gene matches. Germline V CDR1 and CDR2: MNHNY, SVGAGI (reference sequence). There are 17 residues in the CDR3.

The gene calls are TRBV29-1 and TRBJ2-1; D possibly corresponds to TRBD2 (6 bases). CDR1 and CDR2 from the germline V gene are SQVTM and ANQGSEA. The CDR3 consists of 12 residues. V was cut by 7 bases and J by 10 bases, with 17 bases left in between. CDR3 in amino acids: CSDLGGTAEQFF. CDR3 nucleotides: TGCAGCGACCTAGGAGGGACCGCGGAGCAGTTCTTC.

V gene TRBV20-1 combines with J gene TRBJ1-6, with no clear D. The CDR3 length is 18 residues. V shed 2 bases and J shed 1 base, with 18 bases lying between them. Germline loops: CDR1 DFQATT, CDR2 SNEGSKA (reference sequence). The CDR3 DNA reads as TGCAGTGCTAGAATCTTAATGGGTACCCGATCCTATAATTCACCCCTCCACTTT. It yields the protein CSARILMGTRSYNSPLHF.

The J gene is TRBJ2-3, the V gene TRBV2; D may match TRBD1 or TRBD2 (5 bases each). This CDR3 spans 12 amino acids. Trimming pared 7 bases from V and 5 bases from J, leaving 10 bases between. CDR1 SNHLY and CDR2 FYNNEI come from the germline V gene. CDR3 loop: CASKQAGDTQYF. The CDR3 DNA reads as TGTGCCAGCAAACAGGCGGGAGATACGCAGTATTTT.

Worth noting for this clonotype: It may be a read error: a sequence one base away is much more abundant. The genes are TRBV5-1 and TRBJ2-2, with D maybe TRBD1 (6 bases). The CDR3 sequence is 16 residues long. With 0 bases removed from V and 6 bases from J, the gap between germline ends came to 15 bases. Germline V gene data show CDR1 as SGHRS and CDR2 as YFSETQ. The CDR3 loop reads CASSLVQQGNAGELFF. The CDR3 bases are TGCGCCAGCAGCTTGGTCCAACAGGGAAACGCCGGGGAGCTGTTTTTT. The variable domain in full, completed from reference TRBV5-1 and TRBJ2-2, reads KAGVTQTPRYLIKTRGQQVTLSCSPISGHRSVSWYQQTPGQGLQFLFEYFSETQRNKGNFPGRFSGRQFSNSRSEMNVSTLELGDSALYLCASSLVQQGNAGELFFGEGSRLTVL.

The V call is TRBV20-1, the J call TRBJ2-1, with 7 bases that match TRBD2. The CDR3 spans 13 residues. CDR1 and CDR2 (germline): DFQATT, SNEGSKA (reference sequence). The CDR3 nucleotides read TGCACTGGACTAGTCCGACCTAACAATGAGCAGTTCTTC. Amino acid sequence: CTGLVRPNNEQFF.

The chain has TRBV25-1 and TRBJ2-7; 10 nucleotides line up with TRBD2. CDR3 size: 17 residues. Germline assignment: CDR1 MGHDK and CDR2 SYGVNS. Germline trimming cut 3 bases from V and 5 bases from J; bases unmatched to any gene: 13. The CDR3 reads CASSDASGRSANDEQYF. In nucleotides, the CDR3 is TGTGCCAGCAGTGATGCTAGCGGGAGATCCGCCAACGACGAGCAGTACTTC.

This clonotype came up a few times. CDR3 in DNA: TGTGCCAGCACCCCCGGGACCAGGGGCACTGAAGCTTTCTTT. Protein product: CASTPGTRGTEAFF. This sequence joins TRBV7-9 and TRBJ1-1, with D perhaps matching TRBD1 (6 bases). The V gene lost 7 bases and the J gene lost 4 bases, with 16 bases spanning the gap. CDR3 length equals 14 residues. Germline CDR1 SEHNR, CDR2 FQNEAQ (reference sequence).

The chain employs TRBV28 and TRBJ1-3; D not certain. V shed 5 bases and J shed 8 bases, with 10 bases lying between them. Per germline, CDR1 MDHEN and CDR2 SYDVKM. The CDR3 length is 12 residues. Here the CDR3 DNA reads TGTGCCAGCAGTCAAAGAAGGGACACCATATATTTT. It specifies CASSQRRDTIYF.